Sequencing of this T cell receptor beta chain was carried out in a study of cytomegalovirus exposure and HLA in healthy donors. As for this clone: Its target is unknown.

It was with 60 Vbeta and 13 Jbeta primers that the PCR ran. Authors' analysis steps: An analysis that came later counted around 80 million unique TCR beta chains, 9 million to 12 million shared. Sequenced by immunoSEQ multiplex PCR; TCRdb stores in-frame clones only, minus some. The DNA was the basis for D and trimming; V, J and clone size are from that table. The sample includes about 170,000 clones, 82% seen only once; the top ten take approximately 1.6%. The CDR3 length is 14 residues. Germline CDR1 SEHNR, CDR2 FQNEAQ (reference sequence). The V end lost 4 bases, the J end lost 4 bases, and 14 bases lay between the germline ends. General study findings and limits: A prior analysis recorded that most TCR beta V segments were productive about 87% or about 30% of the time. Likely technical artifact: a cluster of highly shared sequence variants.

This TCR was sampled from a male donor in good health and CMV-seronegative. The source material was PBMCs. The rearrangement joins TRBV7-9 to TRBJ2-7; TRBD2 is a possible D gene (6 bases). The CDR3 region has the DNA TGTGCCAGCAGCTCCTTAGCGGAAATATACGAGCAGTACTTC. Translated, it gives CASSSLAEIYEQYF.